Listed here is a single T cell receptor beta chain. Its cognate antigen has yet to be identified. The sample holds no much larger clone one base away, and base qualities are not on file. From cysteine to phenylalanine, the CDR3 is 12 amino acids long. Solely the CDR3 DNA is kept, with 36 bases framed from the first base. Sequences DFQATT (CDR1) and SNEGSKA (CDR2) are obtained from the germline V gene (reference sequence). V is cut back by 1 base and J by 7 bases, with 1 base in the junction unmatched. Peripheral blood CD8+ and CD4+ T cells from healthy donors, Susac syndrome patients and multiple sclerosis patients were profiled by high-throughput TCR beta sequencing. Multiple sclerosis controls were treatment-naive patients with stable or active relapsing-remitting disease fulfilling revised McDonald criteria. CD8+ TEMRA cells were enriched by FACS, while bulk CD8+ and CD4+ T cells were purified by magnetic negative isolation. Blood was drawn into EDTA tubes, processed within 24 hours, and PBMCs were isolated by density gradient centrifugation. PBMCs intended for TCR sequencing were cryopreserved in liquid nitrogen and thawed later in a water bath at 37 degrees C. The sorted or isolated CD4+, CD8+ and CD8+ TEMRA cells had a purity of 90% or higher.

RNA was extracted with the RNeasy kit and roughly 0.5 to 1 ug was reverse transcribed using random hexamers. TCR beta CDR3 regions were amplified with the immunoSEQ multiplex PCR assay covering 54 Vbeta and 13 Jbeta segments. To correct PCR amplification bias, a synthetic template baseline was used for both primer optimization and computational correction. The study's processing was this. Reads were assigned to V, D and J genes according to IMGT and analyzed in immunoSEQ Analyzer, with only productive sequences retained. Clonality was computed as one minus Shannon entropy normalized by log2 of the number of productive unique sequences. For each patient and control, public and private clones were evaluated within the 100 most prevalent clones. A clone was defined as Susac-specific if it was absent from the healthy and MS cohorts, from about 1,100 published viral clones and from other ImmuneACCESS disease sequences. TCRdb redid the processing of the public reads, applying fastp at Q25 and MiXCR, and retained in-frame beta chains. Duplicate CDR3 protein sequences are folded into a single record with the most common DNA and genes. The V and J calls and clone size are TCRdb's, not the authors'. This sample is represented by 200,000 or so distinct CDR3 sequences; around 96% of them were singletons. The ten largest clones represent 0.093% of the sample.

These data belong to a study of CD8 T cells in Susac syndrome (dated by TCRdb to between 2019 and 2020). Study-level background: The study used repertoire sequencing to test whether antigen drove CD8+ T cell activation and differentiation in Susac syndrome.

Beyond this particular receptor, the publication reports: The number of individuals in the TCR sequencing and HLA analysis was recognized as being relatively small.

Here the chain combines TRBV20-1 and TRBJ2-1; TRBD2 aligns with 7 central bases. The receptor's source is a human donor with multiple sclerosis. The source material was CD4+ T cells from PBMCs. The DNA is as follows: TGCAGTGCTAGAGTTAGCGGGAATGAGCAGTTCTTC. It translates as CSARVSGNEQFF.